This is a list of T cell receptor beta chains from one sample in a study of T cells in Graves' hyperthyroidism and ophthalmopathy. From the multiplex PCR reads, TCRdb called clonotypes with MiXCR, one entry per CDR3 protein. Altogether a few hundred thousand distinct CDR3 sequences are present, about 16% being singletons, with the ten largest covering approximately 30%. Sequencing was carried out using blood. Every receptor here comes from a woman aged 30 to 39 with Graves' ophthalmopathy. The CDR3 runs from the conserved cysteine through the conserved F or W. D genes are given only for firm matches.

d_call: .
v_call: TRBV28
cdr3_length: 16
j_call: TRBJ2-5
cdr3_aa: CASSPMKAAYQETQYF

d_call: TRBD1
v_call: TRBV5-5
cdr3_length: 15
j_call: TRBJ1-4
cdr3_aa: CASSLTGQGTEKLFF

d_call: .
v_call: TRBV28
cdr3_length: 16
j_call: TRBJ1-6
cdr3_aa: CASSLRLDWSDSPLHF

d_call: .
v_call: TRBV3-1
cdr3_length: 14
j_call: TRBJ2-7
cdr3_aa: CASSQAPGDHEQYF

d_call: .
v_call: TRBV12-3/TRBV12-4
cdr3_length: 13
j_call: TRBJ2-3
cdr3_aa: CASSEVGTDTQYF

d_call: TRBD2
v_call: TRBV6-1
cdr3_length: 16
j_call: TRBJ2-2
cdr3_aa: CASTLTGGLVAGELFF

d_call: .
v_call: TRBV28
cdr3_length: 14
j_call: TRBJ2-5
cdr3_aa: CASRPGGNQETQYF

d_call: .
v_call: TRBV19
cdr3_length: 13
j_call: TRBJ1-4
cdr3_aa: CATSPVSAGKLFF

d_call: .
v_call: TRBV2
cdr3_length: 14
j_call: TRBJ2-7
cdr3_aa: CASSTGQGLYEQYF

d_call: .
v_call: TRBV4-1
cdr3_length: 15
j_call: TRBJ2-3
cdr3_aa: CASSQDPAGTDTQYF

d_call: .
v_call: TRBV7-8
cdr3_length: 14
j_call: TRBJ2-2
cdr3_aa: CASSVKGGPAELFF

d_call: TRBD2
v_call: TRBV3-1
cdr3_length: 15
j_call: TRBJ2-4
cdr3_aa: CASSQVNGGGTIQYF

d_call: .
v_call: TRBV6-2/TRBV6-3
cdr3_length: 15
j_call: TRBJ2-3
cdr3_aa: CASARGIRSTDTQYF

d_call: .
v_call: TRBV3-1
cdr3_length: 15
j_call: TRBJ2-7
cdr3_aa: CASSQDKGHHYEQYF

d_call: .
v_call: TRBV2
cdr3_length: 15
j_call: TRBJ1-2
cdr3_aa: CASSELVGGAGGYTF

d_call: TRBD2
v_call: TRBV7-8
cdr3_length: 18
j_call: TRBJ2-3
cdr3_aa: CASSQGLAVVFSTDTQYF

d_call: .
v_call: TRBV20-1
cdr3_length: 16
j_call: TRBJ2-1
cdr3_aa: CSAARTAQTTDNEQFF

d_call: .
v_call: TRBV5-6
cdr3_length: 15
j_call: TRBJ2-2
cdr3_aa: CASSPPDSEGGELFF

d_call: .
v_call: TRBV30
cdr3_length: 15
j_call: TRBJ2-2
cdr3_aa: CAWRWGGVGTGELFF

d_call: .
v_call: TRBV28
cdr3_length: 16
j_call: TRBJ2-7
cdr3_aa: CASSLAPWGITYEQYF

d_call: TRBD1
v_call: TRBV27
cdr3_length: 16
j_call: TRBJ2-2
cdr3_aa: CASSLFGTGSTGELFF

d_call: .
v_call: TRBV12-3/TRBV12-4
cdr3_length: 14
j_call: TRBJ1-1
cdr3_aa: CASGTNRVNTEAFF

d_call: TRBD2
v_call: TRBV4-2
cdr3_length: 16
j_call: TRBJ2-7
cdr3_aa: CASSQVPGGNSYEQYF

d_call: TRBD1
v_call: TRBV20-1
cdr3_length: 15
j_call: TRBJ2-7
cdr3_aa: CNARRDSPHLHEQYF

d_call: .
v_call: TRBV6-2/TRBV6-3
cdr3_length: 11
j_call: TRBJ2-1
cdr3_aa: CASSRDNEQFF

d_call: TRBD1
v_call: TRBV28
cdr3_length: 15
j_call: TRBJ1-2
cdr3_aa: CASGRPGTGIGGYTF

d_call: TRBD1
v_call: TRBV5-4
cdr3_length: 16
j_call: TRBJ2-4
cdr3_aa: CASSFGQGARKNIQYF

d_call: TRBD2
v_call: TRBV12-3/TRBV12-4
cdr3_length: 15
j_call: TRBJ2-1
cdr3_aa: CASSLEGGGRAEQFF

d_call: .
v_call: TRBV14
cdr3_length: 13
j_call: TRBJ2-2
cdr3_aa: CASSQSNAGELFF

d_call: .
v_call: TRBV11-2
cdr3_length: 15
j_call: TRBJ2-1
cdr3_aa: CASSSRRSAYNEQFF

d_call: .
v_call: TRBV28
cdr3_length: 13
j_call: TRBJ1-1
cdr3_aa: CASSFAGTSEAFF

d_call: .
v_call: TRBV15
cdr3_length: 15
j_call: TRBJ1-4
cdr3_aa: CATSRDPAGPEKLFF

d_call: TRBD1
v_call: TRBV28
cdr3_length: 14
j_call: TRBJ1-2
cdr3_aa: CASSFRRGHYGYTF

d_call: .
v_call: TRBV27
cdr3_length: 16
j_call: TRBJ1-6
cdr3_aa: CASSLFPSGIGSPLHF

d_call: TRBD1
v_call: TRBV5-5
cdr3_length: 14
j_call: TRBJ1-2
cdr3_aa: CASSPGQGAPEYTF

d_call: .
v_call: TRBV12-5
cdr3_length: 14
j_call: TRBJ2-3
cdr3_aa: CASGPLLLTDTQYF

d_call: .
v_call: TRBV6-2/TRBV6-3
cdr3_length: 15
j_call: TRBJ2-5
cdr3_aa: CASSYGGTSTETQYF

d_call: TRBD2
v_call: TRBV7-9
cdr3_length: 16
j_call: TRBJ2-7
cdr3_aa: CASGPDRLAGGDEQYF

d_call: .
v_call: TRBV20-1
cdr3_length: 12
j_call: TRBJ1-2
cdr3_aa: CSARSGGHGYTF

d_call: .
v_call: TRBV12-5
cdr3_length: 15
j_call: TRBJ1-1
cdr3_aa: CASGRTRVWNTEAFF

d_call: .
v_call: TRBV20-1
cdr3_length: 14
j_call: TRBJ2-7
cdr3_aa: CSAPPIGFSYEQYF

d_call: TRBD1
v_call: TRBV28
cdr3_length: 15
j_call: TRBJ2-3
cdr3_aa: CASSVTGTGADTQYF

d_call: .
v_call: TRBV20-1
cdr3_length: 11
j_call: TRBJ2-7
cdr3_aa: CSAASSHEQYF

d_call: TRBD1
v_call: TRBV2
cdr3_length: 14
j_call: TRBJ2-7
cdr3_aa: CASNPDRGATVQYF

d_call: .
v_call: TRBV29-1
cdr3_length: 13
j_call: TRBJ2-1
cdr3_aa: CSVDGADPNEQFF

d_call: TRBD2
v_call: TRBV20-1
cdr3_length: 18
j_call: TRBJ2-3
cdr3_aa: CSARSGTSGKGPPDTQYF

d_call: TRBD1
v_call: TRBV28
cdr3_length: 16
j_call: TRBJ1-2
cdr3_aa: CASNNLRTGGGYGYTF

d_call: .
v_call: TRBV28
cdr3_length: 17
j_call: TRBJ2-2
cdr3_aa: CASSSPRRTLNTGELFF

d_call: TRBD2
v_call: TRBV12-3/TRBV12-4
cdr3_length: 14
j_call: TRBJ2-3
cdr3_aa: CAGHPAGAPDTQYF